What follows are 23 T cell receptor beta chains derived from one specimen sequenced in a study of graft-versus-host responses after intestinal transplantation (dated by TCRdb to about 2021). Library preparation employed the immunoSEQ multiplex PCR assay. Held by TCRdb, this immuneACCESS table contains in-frame sequences only and omits some clones. Under half of the omission traces to an unresolved V gene where checked; the cause of the rest is unknown. The sample yields roughly 90,000 clones; 88% were counted once. Around 0.3% of the sample is taken by the ten largest. The time point label corresponds to: cells obtained before transplantation from donor or recipient. Their specific antigens are unknown. This specimen was unstimulated CD4+ T cells sorted from spleen or lymph node cells, taken before transplant. Receptors originate from a human donor who was the organ donor for an intestinal transplant.

The genes are TRBV2 and TRBJ1-2; 10 bases map to TRBD1. Germline CDR1 and CDR2: SNHLY and FYNNEI. The CDR3 runs to 15 residues. Trimming took 3 bases from V and 7 from J; bases not matched to a gene: 8. The CDR3 loop is CASSDRDRGRSGYTF. DNA of the CDR3: TGTGCCAGCAGTGACCGAGACAGGGGGCGTTCTGGCTACACCTTC.

V and J are TRBV28 and TRBJ2-2, with D perhaps matching TRBD1 (6 bases). CDR1 and CDR2 from the germline V gene are MDHEN and SYDVKM. Between the trimmed V and J ends, which lost 6 bases and 5 bases, there was a span of 10 bases. CDR3 length: 13 residues. CDR3 in amino acids: CASRQGRTGELFF. The DNA of the CDR3 is TGTGCCAGCAGACAGGGAAGAACCGGGGAGCTGTTTTTT.

CDR3 residues: CASSLQNEQFF. The CDR3 DNA follows: TGTGCCAGCAGCTTACAGAATGAGCAGTTCTTC. V and J are TRBV7-2 and TRBJ2-1; D unresolved. This CDR3 region has 11 residues. Germline values: CDR1 SGHTA, CDR2 FQGNSA. Deletions cut 2 bases from V and 7 bases from J, with 3 bases between. Combining the CDR3 with reference TRBV7-2 and TRBJ2-1 gives the whole variable domain GAGVSQSPSNKVTEKGKDVELRCDPISGHTALYWYRQSLGQGLEFLIYFQGNSAPDKSGLPSDRFSAERTGGSVSTLTIQRTQQEDSAVYLCASSLQNEQFFGPGTRLTVL.

The rearrangement joins TRBV18 to TRBJ2-7; D possibly corresponds to TRBD1 (5 bases). Germline CDR1 reads KGHSH; CDR2 reads LQKENI. V lost 3 bases and J lost 0, with 18 bases in between. This CDR3 is built from 17 residues. CDR3 DNA: TGTGCCAGCTCACCTATTAGGGGAAGCCTCAGCTCCTACGAGCAGTACTTC. This encodes CASSPIRGSLSSYEQYF.

The gene calls are TRBV4-3 and TRBJ2-7, with 11 bases identical to TRBD2. Per the germline V gene, CDR1 is LGHNA and CDR2 is YSLEER. The V segment lost 4 bases and the J segment 3 bases; nucleotides outside the gene matches: 8. The CDR3 covers 16 residues. Here the CDR3 DNA reads TGCGCCAGCAGCCCGGGGACCGGGACTAGCGGCTACGAGCAGTACTTC. Translated: CASSPGTGTSGYEQYF.

The V and J genes are TRBV11-2 and TRBJ2-5; 14 bases fit TRBD2. CDR3 length: 18 residues. The ends lost 5 bases at V and 6 bases at J; junction bases unmatched: 14. Germline-derived CDR1 and CDR2 are SGHAT and FQNNGV. DNA for the CDR3: TGTGCCAGCAGCGGTCCCGGGACTAGCGGGAGATCAGGCCAGACCCAGTACTTC. Protein sequence: CASSGPGTSGRSGQTQYF.

This clone was counted only a few times. The chain has TRBV29-1 and TRBJ2-7, with TRBD2 identical over 7 bases. The germline CDR1 and CDR2 sequences are SQVTM and ANQGSEA. The CDR3 is made up of 14 amino acids. Losses at the gene ends were 4 bases for V and 0 bases for J; bases not matched to a gene: 6. For the CDR3, the DNA is TGCAGCGTTGTAGGAGCGGGATTCTCCTACGAGCAGTACTTC. Protein sequence: CSVVGAGFSYEQYF.

This chain connects TRBV27 to TRBJ2-2, with D possibly TRBD2 on 7 matching bases. CDR1 and CDR2 from the germline V gene are MNHEY and SMNVEV (reference sequence). Trimming cost V 7 bases and J 5 bases, with 17 bases left between them. The CDR3 sequence is 15 residues long. The CDR3 is CASKVGAGETGELFF. CDR3 sequence (DNA): TGTGCCAGCAAGGTGGGGGCGGGAGAAACCGGGGAGCTGTTTTTT.

The rearrangement joins TRBV6-1 to TRBJ2-1, with D unclear. Germline CDR1 reads MNHNS; CDR2 reads SASEGT. Trimming took 2 bases from V and 10 from J, leaving 9 bases between them. The CDR3 sequence is 12 residues long. Here the CDR3 reads CASSELGDEQFF. In nucleotides, the CDR3 is TGTGCCAGCAGTGAATTAGGAGACGAGCAGTTCTTC.

This clone was seen just once. The chain carries TRBV5-1 and TRBJ2-1; 7 bases line up with TRBD1. J lost 10 bases, V lost 6 bases, and 13 bases had no gene match. The CDR3 covers 14 residues. Germline V gene data show CDR1 as SGHRS and CDR2 as YFSETQ. The CDR3 is CASTPWGRGWEQFF. The CDR3 DNA reads TGCGCCAGCACCCCCTGGGGCAGGGGGTGGGAGCAGTTCTTC.

The J gene is TRBJ2-1, the V gene TRBV10-3; 7 bases fit TRBD2. V dropped 0 bases and J dropped 3; count of bases not matched to a gene: 14. Looked up from germline, CDR1 is ENHRY and CDR2 is SYGVKD. This CDR3 is built from 19 residues. This chain's CDR3 is CAISESMNWEAGLYNEQFF. The DNA of the CDR3 is TGTGCCATCAGTGAGTCGATGAATTGGGAAGCGGGACTCTACAATGAGCAGTTCTTC.

This sequence joins TRBV18 and TRBJ1-1; the match to TRBD1 covers 9 bases. Germline V gene data show CDR1 as KGHSH and CDR2 as LQKENI. The CDR3 runs to 15 residues. The junction had 8 bases not matched to a gene; V was cut back by 4 bases and J by 5 bases. The CDR3 sequence is CASSRDRVEGTEAFF. The CDR3 region has the DNA TGTGCCAGCTCACGGGACAGGGTGGAAGGAACTGAAGCTTTCTTT.

This clone was recorded once. The V gene is TRBV11-2, the J gene TRBJ2-1; possibly TRBD2 for D (6 bases). The CDR3 extends over 15 amino acids. CDR1 is SGHAT, CDR2 FQNNGV, per germline. Deletions cut 5 bases from V and 6 bases from J, with 17 bases between. CDR3 nucleotide sequence: TGTGCCAGCAGCCGTTTGCGCTTCGGGAGCAATGAGCAGTTCTTC. Its translation: CASSRLRFGSNEQFF.

V gene TRBV7-3 combines with J gene TRBJ1-5; unclear D gene. The CDR3 runs to 13 residues. CDR1 SGHTA and CDR2 FQGTGA come from the germline V gene. V lost 3 bases, J lost 6 bases, and 9 bases lay in between. The CDR3 DNA follows: TGTGCCAGCAGCTTGGGTAGCGGTCAGCCCCAGCATTTT. Amino acid sequence: CASSLGSGQPQHF.

This chain connects TRBV9 to TRBJ2-2; D gene ambiguous. Germline V CDR1 and CDR2: SGDLS, YYNGEE. This CDR3 contains 13 residues. Deletions cut 3 bases from V and 5 bases from J, with 8 bases between. In DNA, the CDR3 is TGTGCCAGCAGCGCCGTTAGAACCGGGGAGCTGTTTTTT. It is translated as CASSAVRTGELFF.

The chain employs TRBV9 and TRBJ1-2; 12 nucleotides line up with TRBD1. V was clipped by 4 bases and J by 6 bases; unmatched bases: 10. Germline CDR1 is SGDLS and CDR2 is YYNGEE. This CDR3 spans 16 amino acids. CDR3 in DNA: TGTGCCAGCAGCCCCGGGACAGGGGGCGAGGGAAATGGCTACACCTTC. Protein: CASSPGTGGEGNGYTF.

The count of this clone is one. This sequence joins TRBV5-6 and TRBJ2-3; weak D call: TRBD2 (6 bases). This CDR3 has 16 amino acids. The germline V gene encodes CDR1 SGHDT and CDR2 YYEEEE. The V and J ends lost 0 bases and 5 bases respectively, with 16 bases between them. The CDR3 sequence: CASSLGPGLNGDTQYF. Written as DNA, the CDR3 is TGTGCCAGCAGCTTGGGACCGGGACTGAATGGAGATACGCAGTATTTT.

V and J are TRBV6-1 and TRBJ2-7; maybe TRBD2 (5 bases). The germline V gene encodes CDR1 MNHNS and CDR2 SASEGT. V dropped 1 base and J dropped 2 bases, with 21 bases sitting between them. This CDR3 is built from 18 residues. CDR3 bases: TGTGCCAGCAGTGAAGGGGAAGACGGAGCGGAGCTTCCCTACGAGCAGTACTTC. Its translation is CASSEGEDGAELPYEQYF.

This rearrangement joins TRBV10-3 to TRBJ2-2; D possibly corresponds to TRBD1 (5 bases). V was trimmed by 4 bases and J by 3 bases, leaving 9 bases between them. Germline CDR1 is ENHRY and CDR2 is SYGVKD. The CDR3 has 14 amino acids. CDR3 sequence reads: CAISVTVDTGELFF. CDR3 nucleotides: TGTGCCATCAGTGTGACAGTAGACACCGGGGAGCTGTTTTTT.

The table lists this clone with a few counts. The chain carries TRBV14 and TRBJ1-1; D uncertain. The CDR3 loop spans 16 amino acids. V dropped 0 bases and J dropped 10 bases, with 21 bases sitting between them. Germline V gene lookup returns CDR1 SGHDN and CDR2 FVKESK. The CDR3 bases are TGTGCCAGCAGCCAAGATCAGGCGGGCGTTCAATGGGGAGCTTTCTTT. This codes for CASSQDQAGVQWGAFF.

The chain has TRBV7-9 and TRBJ2-3; D might be TRBD2 (6 bases). CDR1 is SEHNR and CDR2 is FQNEAQ in the germline V gene (reference sequence). V shed 5 bases and J shed 9 bases, with 18 bases lying between them. This CDR3 has 14 residues. CDR3 DNA: TGTGCCAGCAGCCCGCGGGGTAGTGCCCGCACGCAGTATTTT. It translates to CASSPRGSARTQYF.

This clone showed up just once. V usage is TRBV7-9 and J usage is TRBJ1-1; D gene ambiguous. The CDR3 covers 13 residues. Germline V gene data show CDR1 as SEHNR and CDR2 as FQNEAQ (reference sequence). The V end lost 2 bases, the J end lost 0 bases, and 4 bases lay between the germline ends. The CDR3 reads CASSLTLNTEAFF. The CDR3 DNA reads TGTGCCAGCAGCTTAACATTGAACACTGAAGCTTTCTTT.

The chain joins TRBV6-1 to TRBJ1-1, with D tentatively TRBD1 (5 bases). Trimming pared 6 bases from V and 3 bases from J, leaving 11 bases between. CDR3 length equals 13 residues. Looked up from germline, CDR1 is MNHNS and CDR2 is SASEGT. The CDR3 loop is CASRQQDYTEAFF. The CDR3 DNA reads TGTGCCAGCAGACAACAGGATTACACTGAAGCTTTCTTT.